This T cell receptor beta chain is from a study of Ad26.COV2.S vaccination and SARS-CoV-2 variants (dated by TCRdb to 2020 to 2023). Turning to the overall study: Vaccine-arm donors came from COV1001, a multicentre, randomized, double-blind, placebo-controlled phase I-IIa trial of Ad26.COV2.S in healthy adults. Trial participants were randomized into five groups of five: low-dose or high-dose Ad26.COV2.S given once or twice, or placebo on both occasions. Investigators remained blinded to trial group allocation during experiments and outcome assessment. TCRbeta repertoire sequencing was used to assess the specificity and breadth of SARS-CoV-2-reactive T cell receptors after Ad26.COV2.S vaccination. The TCR-sequenced set comprised roughly 30 samples: some 20 Ad26.COV2.S vaccine recipients, 5 placebo recipients and 8 SARS-CoV-2 convalescent individuals. Ad26.COV2.S was administered intramuscularly at 5 x 10^10 or 1 x 10^11 viral particles, either as a single shot or as two shots given 56 days apart.

The treatment or condition label corresponds to: some 20 received Ad26.COV2.S at low or high dose, single or two shots; roughly five received placebo; per-sample allocation not given. Repertoires of vaccine and placebo recipients were sequenced from samples collected on day 63 after the first injection. Between 29 July and 7 August 2020, Cohort 1b enrolled 20 to 30 adults aged 18-55 years at one site in Boston, USA. Ad26.COV2.S was a replication-incompetent adenovirus type 26 vector expressing a prefusion-stabilized SARS-CoV-2 spike protein from the original Wuhan strain. The immunoSEQ Assay was the method used to sequence TCRbeta CDR3 regions. After extraction, genomic DNA underwent amplification by bias-controlled multiplex PCR, followed by high-throughput sequencing. The original pipeline was this. Collapsing and filtering of sequences were performed to quantify the absolute abundance of each unique TCRbeta CDR3 region. T cell fraction was estimated by normalizing TCRbeta template counts to usable DNA, which was measured by amplifying reference genes present in all nucleated cells. Repertoire TCRs were annotated as SARS-CoV-2-specific when V gene, CDR3 amino acid sequence and J gene were exactly matched to a known reactive TCR set. MIRA supplied the reference SARS-CoV-2 TCR set, which was filtered for enrichment in COVID-19-positive ImmuneCODE repertoires so that public or cross-reactive TCRs were removed. Using the MIRA antigens, annotated TCRs were further analysed by specific ORF or by position within an ORF. Breadth was defined as annotated unique rearrangements over total unique productive rearrangements; depth was the summed frequency of those rearrangements. Two-sided Wilcoxon rank-sum tests were applied when comparing TCR breadth between groups. Held by TCRdb, this immuneACCESS table contains in-frame sequences only and omits some clones. Under half of the omission traces to an unresolved V gene where checked; the cause of the rest is unknown. V and J calls and clone size come straight from that table; D and trimming were deduced from the DNA. Recorded for this sample are 440,000 or so clones; roughly 88% of them occurred a single time. Around 4.5% of the sample goes to the ten largest clones.

Study-level results and caveats: After vaccination, spike-specific CD8+ and CD4+ T cell responses were reported to show substantial breadth. Ad26.COV2.S recipients had higher spike-specific TCR breadth than placebo recipients (P = 0.0014). Vaccine and placebo recipients had comparable non-spike TCR breadth, which fits with the vaccine containing only spike. The authors noted that the TCR breadth and depth analyses may have underestimated total T cell responses. The study was not powered to compare responses between vaccine doses or regimens.

As to this clone: There is no known antigen for this receptor. Base qualities are not at hand, and no much larger clone is one base apart.

The sequence derives from a person aged 18-60 years who received the Ad26.COV2.S COVID-19 vaccine or a placebo. This specimen consisted of peripheral blood, obtained in a trial of Ad26.COV2.S vaccine versus placebo.

The bases are TGTGCCAGCAGCCTGAATAGCAATCAGCCCCAGCATTTT. It codes for CASSLNSNQPQHF. The V gene is TRBV5-8 and the J gene is TRBJ1-5; the D gene remains uncertain. Trimming removed 4 bases from V and 0 bases from J, leaving 5 bases between the germline ends. From its cysteine to its phenylalanine, the CDR3 spans 13 amino acids. The entry retains the CDR3 DNA only, 39 bases that are in frame from base 1. From the germline V gene, CDR1 is SGHTS and CDR2 is YDEGEE.